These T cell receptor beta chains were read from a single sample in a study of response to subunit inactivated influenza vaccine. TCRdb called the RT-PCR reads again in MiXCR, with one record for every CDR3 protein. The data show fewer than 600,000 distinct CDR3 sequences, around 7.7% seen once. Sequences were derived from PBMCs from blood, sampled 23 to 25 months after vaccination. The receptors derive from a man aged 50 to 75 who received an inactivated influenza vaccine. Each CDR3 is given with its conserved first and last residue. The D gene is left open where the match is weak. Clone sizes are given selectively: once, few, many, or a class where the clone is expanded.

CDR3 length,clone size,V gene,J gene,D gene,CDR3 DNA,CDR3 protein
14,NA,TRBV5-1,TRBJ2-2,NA,TGCGCCAGCAACGGGTTCGCGAACACCGGGGAGCTGTTTTTT,CASNGFANTGELFF
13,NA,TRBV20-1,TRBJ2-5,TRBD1,TGCAGTGCTGCACGGGGACAGGGCTCGACCCAGTACTTC,CSAARGQGSTQYF
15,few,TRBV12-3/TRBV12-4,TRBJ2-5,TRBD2,TGTGCCAGCAGTTTAACGGGAGGAACCCAAGAGACCCAGTACTTC,CASSLTGGTQETQYF
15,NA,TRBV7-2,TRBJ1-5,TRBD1,TGTGCCAGCAGCCAGGACAGGGGTTCTGGTCAGCCCCAGCATTTT,CASSQDRGSGQPQHF
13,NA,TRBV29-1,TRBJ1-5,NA,TGCAGCGTTGGGCAGGGACTCAATCAGCCCCAGCATTTT,CSVGQGLNQPQHF
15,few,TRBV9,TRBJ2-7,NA,TGTGCCAGCAGCGCCTCGGAGGGGGGTACCTACGAGCAGTACTTC,CASSASEGGTYEQYF
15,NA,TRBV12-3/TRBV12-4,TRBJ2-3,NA,TGTGCCTCATCGGGCGGAGGAGGGAGAACAGATACGCAGTATTTT,CASSGGGGRTDTQYF
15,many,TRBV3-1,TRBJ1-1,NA,TGTGCCAGCAGCCAAGCGTACAGACCGAACACTGAAGCTTTCTTT,CASSQAYRPNTEAFF
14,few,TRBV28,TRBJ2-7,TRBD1,TGTGCCAGCAGTTTTCAGGGGGAAGGGGACGAGCAGTACTTC,CASSFQGEGDEQYF
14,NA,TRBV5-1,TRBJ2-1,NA,TGCGCCAGCAGCTTGAACACAGGCTCCAATGAGCAGTTCTTC,CASSLNTGSNEQFF
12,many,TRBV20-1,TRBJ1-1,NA,TGCAGTGCTAGCCAGGCTTACACTGAAGCTTTCTTT,CSASQAYTEAFF
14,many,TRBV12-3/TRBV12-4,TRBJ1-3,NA,TGTGCCAGCAGGGAGGGCGGCTCTGGAAACACCATATATTTT,CASREGGSGNTIYF
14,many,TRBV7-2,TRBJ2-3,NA,TGTGCCAGCAGCGTGGGTTCGCCCCAGGATACGCAGTATTTT,CASSVGSPQDTQYF
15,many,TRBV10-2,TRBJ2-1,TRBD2,TGCGCCAGCAGTGCGCTAGCGGGGGGGCCTCATGAGCAGTTCTTC,CASSALAGGPHEQFF
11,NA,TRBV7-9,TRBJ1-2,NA,TGTGCCAGCAGCTTAGAGTTTGGCTACACCTTC,CASSLEFGYTF
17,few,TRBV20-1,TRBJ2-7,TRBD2,TGCAGTGCTAGTTTTCCGGGACTAGCGGGGGGAAATTACGAGCAGTACTTC,CSASFPGLAGGNYEQYF
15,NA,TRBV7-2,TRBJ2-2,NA,TGTGCCAGCAGCTTTACGGCCCCAGGTACCGGGGAGCTGTTTTTT,CASSFTAPGTGELFF
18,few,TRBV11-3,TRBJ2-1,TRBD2,TGTGCCAGCAGCTTAATCCTGGGAGGGTTGGCAGACTACAATGAGCAGTTCTTC,CASSLILGGLADYNEQFF
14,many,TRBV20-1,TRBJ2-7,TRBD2,TGCAGTGCGGGTCGCCTAGCGGGAGGTTACGAGCAGTACTTC,CSAGRLAGGYEQYF
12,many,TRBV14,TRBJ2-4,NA,TGTGCCAGCAGGGGAATTGGGGACATTCAGTACTTC,CASRGIGDIQYF
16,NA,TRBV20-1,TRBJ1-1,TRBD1,TGCAGTGCTAGGGGCGGACAGGGGCGCATGAACACTGAAGCTTTCTTT,CSARGGQGRMNTEAFF
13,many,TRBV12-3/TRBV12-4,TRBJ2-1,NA,TGTGCCAGCAGTCCCGGGCCTAACAATGAGCAGTTCTTC,CASSPGPNNEQFF
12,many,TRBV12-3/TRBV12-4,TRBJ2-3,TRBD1,TGTGCCAGCAGTTCACGACAGGGGACGCAGTATTTT,CASSSRQGTQYF
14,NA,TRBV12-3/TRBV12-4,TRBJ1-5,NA,TGTGCCAGCAGTTTGAAGCCTAGCAATCAGCCCCAGCATTTT,CASSLKPSNQPQHF
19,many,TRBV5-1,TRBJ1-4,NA,TGCGCCAGCAGCGTAAATCAGGTTAGCGGCTTGGGCTCGAATGAAAAACTGTTTTTT,CASSVNQVSGLGSNEKLFF
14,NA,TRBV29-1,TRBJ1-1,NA,TGCAGCGTTGAAAAGTCACGGGCGAACACTGAAGCTTTCTTT,CSVEKSRANTEAFF
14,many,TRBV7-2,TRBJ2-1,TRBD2,TGTGCCAGCAGCTTAGTCCCTAGCGGCGATGAGCAGTTCTTC,CASSLVPSGDEQFF
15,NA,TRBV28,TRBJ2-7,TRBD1,TGTGCCAGCAGTTTCCCGACGACAGGGTCTCGCGAGCAGTACTTC,CASSFPTTGSREQYF
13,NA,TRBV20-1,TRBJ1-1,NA,TGCAGTGCTCGTCCGGAGGAGGCCACTGAAGCTTTCTTT,CSARPEEATEAFF
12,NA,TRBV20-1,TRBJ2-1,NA,TGCAGTGCTAGAGTTTCGGGACACTCCGCGTTCTTC,CSARVSGHSAFF
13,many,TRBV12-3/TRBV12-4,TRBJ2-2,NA,TGTGCCAGCAGTCCGCGACAGTCCGGGGAGCTGTTTTTT,CASSPRQSGELFF
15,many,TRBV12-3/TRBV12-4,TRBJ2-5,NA,TGTGCCAGCAGTTTATGGGCAGGACTCCAAGAGACCCAGTACTTC,CASSLWAGLQETQYF
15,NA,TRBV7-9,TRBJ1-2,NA,TGTGCCAGCAGTCATAGCACGTCCCTAGCCCCTGGCTACACCTTC,CASSHSTSLAPGYTF
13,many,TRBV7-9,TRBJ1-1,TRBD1,TGTGCCAGCAGCCCAGGGGGAGGGACTGAAGCTTTCTTT,CASSPGGGTEAFF
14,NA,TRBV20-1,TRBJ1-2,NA,TGCAGTGCTAATAAGCCGAGCCTACCCTATGGCTACACCTTC,CSANKPSLPYGYTF
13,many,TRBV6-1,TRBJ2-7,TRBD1,TGTGCCAGCATGGGCAGGGGGACCTACGAGCAGTACTTC,CASMGRGTYEQYF
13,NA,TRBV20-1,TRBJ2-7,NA,TGCAGTGCTAGCAAGGGATCCAAGAACGAGCAGTACTTC,CSASKGSKNEQYF
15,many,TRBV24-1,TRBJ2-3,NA,TGTGCCACCAGGAAGACCAGGTGGATGCCAGATACGCAGTATTTT,CATRKTRWMPDTQYF
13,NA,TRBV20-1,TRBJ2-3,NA,TGCAGTGCTAGAGGACCCACGGCGGTTACGCAGTATTTT,CSARGPTAVTQYF
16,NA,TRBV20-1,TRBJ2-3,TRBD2,TGCAGTGCTGCCCAAGTAGCGGGAGGGCCGGCAGATACGCAGTATTTT,CSAAQVAGGPADTQYF
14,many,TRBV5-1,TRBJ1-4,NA,TGCGCCAGCAGCTCACAGGGAACTAATGAAAAACTGTTTTTT,CASSSQGTNEKLFF
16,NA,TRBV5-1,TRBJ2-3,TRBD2,TGCGCCAGCAGCTCCTTGGCGGGGGGGCATCCAGATACGCAGTATTTT,CASSSLAGGHPDTQYF
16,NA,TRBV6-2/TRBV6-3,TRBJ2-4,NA,TGTGCCAGCAGTTACGAACAGGGCAAGGCCAAAAACATTCAGTACTTC,CASSYEQGKAKNIQYF
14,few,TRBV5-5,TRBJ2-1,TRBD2,TGTGCCAGCAGGGGGGGAGCGGGAGTTGGTGAGCAGTTCTTC,CASRGGAGVGEQFF
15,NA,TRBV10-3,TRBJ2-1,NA,TGTGCCATCAGCCAAGGACAGAGAGATTACAATGAGCAGTTCTTC,CAISQGQRDYNEQFF
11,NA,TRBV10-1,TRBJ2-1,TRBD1,TGCGCCAGGACAGGGTTTTTTGAGCAGTTCTTC,CARTGFFEQFF
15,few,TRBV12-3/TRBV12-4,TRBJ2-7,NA,TGTGCCAGCAGACCATCCCCGGGACACCCCTACGAGCAGTACTTC,CASRPSPGHPYEQYF
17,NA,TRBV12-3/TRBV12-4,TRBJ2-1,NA,TGTGCCAGCAGTTTGGGGGTTGGTAAGGGGAGATACAATGAGCAGTTCTTC,CASSLGVGKGRYNEQFF
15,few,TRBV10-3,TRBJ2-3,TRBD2,TGTGCCATCAGGAGACCTAGCGGGAGATCAGATACGCAGTATTTT,CAIRRPSGRSDTQYF
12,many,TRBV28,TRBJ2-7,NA,TGTGCCAGCAGTTTACGGGATTACGAGCAGTACTTC,CASSLRDYEQYF
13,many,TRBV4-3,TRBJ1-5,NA,TGCGCCAGCAGCCAATCGAACAATCAGCCCCAGCATTTT,CASSQSNNQPQHF
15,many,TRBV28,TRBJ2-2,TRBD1,TGTGCCAACTCGCGTGGAGGACAGGGTACCGGGGAGCTGTTTTTT,CANSRGGQGTGELFF
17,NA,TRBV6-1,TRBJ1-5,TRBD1,TGTGCCAGCAGACAGCGGAACAGGGGTAAAGAGAGTCAGCCCCAGCATTTT,CASRQRNRGKESQPQHF
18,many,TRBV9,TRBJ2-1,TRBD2,TGTGCCAGCAGCGTAGGGACTAGCGGGAGCAGATCTTACAATGAGCAGTTCTTC,CASSVGTSGSRSYNEQFF